This T cell receptor beta chain stems from a study of immune cell composition in non-small cell lung cancer. Using immunoSEQ multiplex PCR, the repertoire was profiled, and TCRdb retains in-frame clones only, with some absent. The sample includes 1,500 to 2,000 clones, around three quarters of them seen just once. The CDR3 is made up of 15 amino acids. V was clipped by 2 bases and J by 3 bases, with 10 bases between them. CDR1 is SEHNR, CDR2 FQNEAQ, per germline (reference sequence). This rearrangement joins TRBV7-9 to TRBJ2-2; no reliable D call. The clonotype originates from a human donor with non-small cell lung cancer. The specimen sequenced was lung tumor tissue. CDR3: CASSLTMGHTGELFF. The CDR3 DNA is TGTGCCAGCAGCTTAACGATGGGCCACACCGGGGAGCTGTTTTTT.